The source of this T cell receptor beta chain is a study of human T cells and chemical hapten exposure. Study-wide background: Patches that contained 0.01% DPC were applied to the upper back and read at 6 days. Overall study findings and caveats: Those TCRs sitting above 1 in 1000 frequency stayed the same with DPC sensitization.

Time point meaning: patch test 3, about 24 weeks after DPC sensitization. This sample's treatment: therapeutic diphenylcyclopropenone sensitization with weekly scalp DPC. V trimming: 5 bases; J trimming: 6 bases; junction bases outside the gene matches: 8. Germline CDR1 and CDR2: SGHTA and FQGNSA. The CDR3 covers 15 residues. Worth noting for this clonotype: Antigen specificity is unknown.

It was the library that attached unique molecular identifiers to individual cDNA molecules. TCRdb reanalysed the RACE reads using MiXCR and keeps one entry per CDR3 protein. This sample carries 95,000 to 150,000 distinct CDR3 sequences, roughly 10% of them seen once, and the ten largest clones take 2% to 2.5%. The sample was whole blood, taken in connection with sensitization to the hapten diphenylcyclopropenone (DPC). This chain joins TRBV7-2 and TRBJ2-7; TRBD2 matches at 12 bases. This sequence originates from a woman aged 45-59 years with alopecia areata. Some clones in this sample may be carry-over from other donors' samples. CDR3 coding DNA: TGTGCCAGCAGCCTCCGACTAGCGGGAGTATCCGAGCAGTACTTC. It specifies CASSLRLAGVSEQYF.